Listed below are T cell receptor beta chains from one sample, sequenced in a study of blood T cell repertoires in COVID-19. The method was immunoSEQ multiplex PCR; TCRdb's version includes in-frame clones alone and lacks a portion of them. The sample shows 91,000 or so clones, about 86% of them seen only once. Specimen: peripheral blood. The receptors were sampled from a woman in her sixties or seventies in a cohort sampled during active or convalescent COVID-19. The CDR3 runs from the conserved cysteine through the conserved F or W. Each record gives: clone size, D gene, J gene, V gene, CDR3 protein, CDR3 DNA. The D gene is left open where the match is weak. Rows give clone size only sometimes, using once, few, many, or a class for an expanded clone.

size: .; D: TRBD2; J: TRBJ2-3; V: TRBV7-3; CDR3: CASSLTSGITDTQYF; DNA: TGTGCCAGCAGCCTCACTAGCGGAATCACAGATACGCAGTATTTT
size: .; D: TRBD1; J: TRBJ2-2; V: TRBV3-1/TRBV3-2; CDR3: CASSQTQGAPTGELFF; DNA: TGTGCCAGCAGCCAAACCCAGGGGGCCCCCACCGGGGAGCTGTTTTTT
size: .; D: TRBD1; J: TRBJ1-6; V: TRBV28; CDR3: CASSFLAGGDSPLHF; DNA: TGTGCCAGCAGTTTTCTGGCAGGGGGAGACTCACCCCTCCACTTT
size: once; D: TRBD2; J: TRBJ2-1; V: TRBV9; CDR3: CASSVGAGGPYNEQFF; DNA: TGTGCCAGCAGCGTAGGGGCGGGAGGGCCCTACAATGAGCAGTTCTTC
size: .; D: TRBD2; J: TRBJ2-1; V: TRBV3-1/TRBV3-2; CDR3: CASSQGTSGKGQFF; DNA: TGTGCCAGCAGCCAAGGGACTAGCGGAAAGGGACAGTTCTTC
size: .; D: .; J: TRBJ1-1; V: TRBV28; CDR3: CASSLMGAEAFF; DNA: TGTGCCAGCAGTCTGATGGGCGCTGAAGCTTTCTTT
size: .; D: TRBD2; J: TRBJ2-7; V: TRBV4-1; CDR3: CASSTSTSGISYEQYF; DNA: TGCGCCAGCAGCACCTCGACTAGCGGGATCTCCTACGAGCAGTACTTC
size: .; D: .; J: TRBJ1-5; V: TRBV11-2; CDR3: CASSLDLEGEPQHF; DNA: TGTGCCAGCAGCTTAGACCTCGAGGGGGAACCCCAGCATTTT
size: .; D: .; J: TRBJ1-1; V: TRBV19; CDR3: CASSHQQDTEAFF; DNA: TGTGCCAGTAGTCATCAGCAGGACACTGAAGCTTTCTTT
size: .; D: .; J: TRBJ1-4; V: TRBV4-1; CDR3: CASSHGWATNEKLFF; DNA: TGCGCCAGCAGCCACGGGTGGGCAACTAATGAAAAACTGTTTTTT
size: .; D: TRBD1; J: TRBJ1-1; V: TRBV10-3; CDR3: CAIRGDRNTEAFF; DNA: TGTGCCATCAGGGGGGACAGAAACACTGAAGCTTTCTTT
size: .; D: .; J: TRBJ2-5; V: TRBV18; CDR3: CASSPGQTTTPETQYF; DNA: TGTGCCAGCTCACCGGGACAAACGACGACTCCGGAGACCCAGTACTTC
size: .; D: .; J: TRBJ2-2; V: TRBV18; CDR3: CASSQTGNTGELFF; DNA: TGTGCCAGCTCACAGACAGGGAACACCGGGGAGCTGTTTTTT
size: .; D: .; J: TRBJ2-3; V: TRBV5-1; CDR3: CASRGLTIDTQYF; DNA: TGCGCCAGCAGAGGACTAACAATAGATACGCAGTATTTT
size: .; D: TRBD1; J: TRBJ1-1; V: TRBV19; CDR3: CASSLTGVNTEAFF; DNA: TGTGCCAGTAGTCTGACAGGGGTGAACACTGAAGCTTTCTTT
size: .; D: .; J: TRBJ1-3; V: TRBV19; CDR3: CASSRQSSGNTIYF; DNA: TGTGCCAGTAGTCGACAGAGCTCTGGAAACACCATATATTTT
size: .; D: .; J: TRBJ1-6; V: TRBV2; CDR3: CASSEWGGTYNSPLHF; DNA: TGTGCCAGCAGTGAATGGGGGGGAACCTATAATTCACCCCTCCACTTT
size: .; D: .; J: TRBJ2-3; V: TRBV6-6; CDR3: CASSPSKGVLSTDTQYF; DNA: TGTGCCAGCAGTCCAAGCAAAGGGGTCCTAAGCACAGATACGCAGTATTTT
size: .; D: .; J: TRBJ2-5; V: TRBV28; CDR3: CASSLQSGKVGETQYF; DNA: TGTGCCAGCAGCCTTCAATCGGGGAAGGTAGGAGAGACCCAGTACTTC
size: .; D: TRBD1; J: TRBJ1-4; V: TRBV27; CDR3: CASSWTGRFEKLFF; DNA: TGTGCCAGCAGTTGGACAGGCAGATTTGAAAAACTGTTTTTT
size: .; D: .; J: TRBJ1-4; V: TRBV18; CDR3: CASSPSAATTNEKLFF; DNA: TGTGCCAGCTCACCTTCCGCTGCCACGACAAATGAAAAACTGTTTTTT
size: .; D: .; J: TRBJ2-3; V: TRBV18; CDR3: CASSPYVGGGTDTQYF; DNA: TGTGCCAGCTCACCATACGTCGGAGGGGGCACAGATACGCAGTATTTT
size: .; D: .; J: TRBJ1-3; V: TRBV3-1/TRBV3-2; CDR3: CASSTGLLPPSGNTIYF; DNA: TGTGCCAGCAGTACAGGTCTGCTACCCCCCTCTGGAAACACCATATATTTT
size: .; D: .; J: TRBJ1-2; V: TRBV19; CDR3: CASTMTATSSYGYTF; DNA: TGTGCCAGTACCATGACAGCTACCTCGTCCTATGGCTACACCTTC
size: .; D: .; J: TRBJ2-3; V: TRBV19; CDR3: CASSGRLGNPDTQYF; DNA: TGTGCCAGTAGTGGGAGGTTGGGAAACCCAGATACGCAGTATTTT
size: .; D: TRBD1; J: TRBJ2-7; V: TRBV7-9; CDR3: CASSLYRGGYEQYF; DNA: TGTGCCAGCAGCTTATACAGGGGTGGCTACGAGCAGTACTTC
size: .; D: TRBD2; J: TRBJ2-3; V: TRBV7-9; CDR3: CASSPLAGPTDTQYF; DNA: TGTGCCAGCAGTCCGCTAGCGGGACCCACAGATACGCAGTATTTT
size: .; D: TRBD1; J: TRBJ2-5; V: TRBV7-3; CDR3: CASTAGQGASETQYF; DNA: TGTGCCAGCACCGCGGGACAGGGGGCCTCGGAGACCCAGTACTTC
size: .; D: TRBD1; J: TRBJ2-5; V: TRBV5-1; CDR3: CASRTGDYETQYF; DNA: TGCGCCAGCAGGACAGGGGATTATGAGACCCAGTACTTC
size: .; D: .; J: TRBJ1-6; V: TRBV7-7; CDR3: CASSLTRDTSPLHF; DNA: TGTGCTAGCAGCTTAACCAGGGACACTTCACCCCTCCACTTT
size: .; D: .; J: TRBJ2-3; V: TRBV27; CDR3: CASSLVGLTDTQYF; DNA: TGTGCCAGCAGCCTCGTGGGACTTACAGATACGCAGTATTTT
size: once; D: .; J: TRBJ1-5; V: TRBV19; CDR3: CASSIANRLYSNQPQHF; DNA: TGTGCCAGTAGTATAGCAAACCGACTATATAGCAATCAGCCCCAGCATTTT
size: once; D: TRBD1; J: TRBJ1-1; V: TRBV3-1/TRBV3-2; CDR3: CASSLLSGQGTEAFF; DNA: TGTGCCAGCAGCCTCCTCTCGGGACAGGGCACTGAAGCTTTCTTT
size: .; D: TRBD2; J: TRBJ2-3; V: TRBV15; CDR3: CATSRDPPRAGGQADTQYF; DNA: TGTGCCACCAGCAGAGATCCTCCCAGAGCGGGGGGCCAAGCAGATACGCAGTATTTT
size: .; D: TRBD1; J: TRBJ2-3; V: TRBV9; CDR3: CASSVGQGALDTQYF; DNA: TGTGCCAGCAGCGTAGGGCAGGGGGCGCTGGATACGCAGTATTTT
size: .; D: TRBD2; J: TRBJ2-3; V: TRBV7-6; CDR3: CASSLSGVGADTQYF; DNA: TGTGCCAGCAGCTTAAGCGGGGTAGGCGCAGATACGCAGTATTTT
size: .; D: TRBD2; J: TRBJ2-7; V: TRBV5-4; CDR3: CASSPGGAVNEQYF; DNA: TGTGCCAGCAGCCCCGGGGGGGCAGTCAACGAGCAGTACTTC
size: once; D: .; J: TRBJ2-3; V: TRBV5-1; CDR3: CASSLMDFRVYTDTQYF; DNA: TGCGCCAGCAGCTTGATGGATTTTCGGGTCTACACAGATACGCAGTATTTT
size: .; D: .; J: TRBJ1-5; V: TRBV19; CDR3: CASSAAGERQPQHF; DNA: TGTGCCAGTAGTGCCGCAGGGGAAAGGCAGCCCCAGCATTTT
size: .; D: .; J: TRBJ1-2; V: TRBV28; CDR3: CASSTTPGYTF; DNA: TGTGCCAGCAGTACAACCCCGGGCTACACCTTC
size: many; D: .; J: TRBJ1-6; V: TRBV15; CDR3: CATSRDRGDSPLHF; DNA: TGTGCCACCAGCAGAGATCGGGGGGATTCACCCCTCCACTTT
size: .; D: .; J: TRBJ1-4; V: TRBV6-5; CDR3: CASSNRGVGNEKLFF; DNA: TGTGCCAGCAGTAACCGGGGGGTAGGGAATGAAAAACTGTTTTTT
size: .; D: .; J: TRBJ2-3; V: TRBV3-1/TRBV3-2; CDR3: CASSQVADTQYF; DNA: TGTGCCAGCAGCCAAGTTGCGGATACGCAGTATTTT
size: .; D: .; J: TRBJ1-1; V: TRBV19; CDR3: CASSISMTAGTEAFF; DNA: TGTGCCAGTAGTATATCTATGACGGCAGGTACTGAAGCTTTCTTT
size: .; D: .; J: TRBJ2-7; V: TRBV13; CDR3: CASSLGLRQTSPYEQYF; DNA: TGTGCCAGCAGCTTAGGCCTTAGGCAGACTTCACCCTACGAGCAGTACTTC